This TCR beta chain was identified during a study of blood T cell repertoires in COVID-19. As for the study in general: Researchers got acute and convalescent COVID-19 samples from the United States, Italy and Spain. T cells, B-cell-depleted T cells, or PBMCs provided the cDNA or gDNA that served as material.

CDR3 length equals 16 residues. V shed 3 bases, J shed 0 bases, and the junction held 5 bases outside the gene matches. The germline gives CDR1 SNHLY, CDR2 FYNNEI. Seattle-derived patients entered the study during active infection and were followed longitudinally. In the authors' methods: The assay estimated nucleated cells by amplifying reference gene primers. The table came from immunoSEQ multiplex PCR; TCRdb's copy has only in-frame clones and leaves some out. V, J and clone size were drawn from that table, and D and trimming were deduced from the DNA. The sample contains 300,000 to 350,000 clones, 88% of which appear only once.

The clonotype was recovered from a woman younger than 45 with COVID-19, enrolled during active disease. The rearrangement uses TRBV2 and TRBJ1-3; TRBD1 aligns across 7 bases. Input material: peripheral blood. The CDR3 DNA reads TGTGCCAGCAGTGACAGACAGGGACTCTCTGGAAACACCATATATTTT. It specifies CASSDRQGLSGNTIYF. Using reference TRBV2 and TRBJ1-3 for the parts outside the CDR3, the full variable domain is EPEVTQTPSHQVTQMGQEVILRCVPISNHLYFYWYRQILGQKVEFLVSFYNNEISEKSEIFDDQFSVERPDGSNFTLKIRSTKLEDSAMYFCASSDRQGLSGNTIYFGEGSWLTVV.